This is a list of T cell receptor beta chains from one sample in a study of persistence of HIV-infected CD4 T cells. The assay was immunoSEQ multiplex PCR, and TCRdb's table has in-frame clones only and misses some. The repertoire holds roughly 20,000 clones, with 50% to 70% as singletons. Their antigens are not known. This specimen consisted of CD4+ T cells sorted from PBMCs after 18-hour stimulation, obtained from a patient who received antiretroviral therapy. The receptors were sampled from an adult woman with HIV who was CMV-seropositive. CDR3s include the opening cysteine and the closing phenylalanine or tryptophan. Each record gives: V gene, D gene, J gene, clone size, CDR3 protein, CDR3 DNA. The D gene is left open where the match is weak. Only part of the rows carry a size: once, few, many, or a class if the clone is expanded.

>TRBV27|-|TRBJ1-1|-
CASSFYRANTEAFF
TGTGCCAGCAGTTTCTACAGAGCGAACACTGAAGCTTTCTTT
>TRBV29-1|TRBD1|TRBJ1-6|-
CSGLKGQGHSPLHF
TGCAGCGGCCTGAAGGGACAGGGCCATTCACCCCTCCACTTT
>TRBV5-1|-|TRBJ2-2|medium-sized
CASSNREEGELFF
TGCGCCAGCAGTAACAGGGAAGAAGGGGAGCTGTTTTTT
>TRBV9|-|TRBJ2-2|-
CASSPWTGTGELFF
TGTGCCAGCAGCCCTTGGACGGGGACCGGGGAGCTGTTTTTT
>TRBV6-6|TRBD1|TRBJ1-3|once
CASSPGTGGNTIYF
TGTGCCAGCAGTCCAGGGACAGGGGGAAACACCATATATTTT
>TRBV19|TRBD1|TRBJ1-1|-
CASSANGWGQRLEAFF
TGTGCCAGTAGTGCCAACGGGTGGGGACAGAGACTTGAAGCTTTCTTT
>TRBV19|-|TRBJ1-4|once
CASVLTGMNEKLFF
TGTGCCAGCGTTCTTACAGGGATGAATGAAAAACTGTTTTTT
>TRBV28|TRBD1|TRBJ1-4|-
CASNPQGAHSQLFF
TGTGCCAGCAACCCGCAGGGGGCGCATTCTCAACTGTTTTTT
>TRBV3-1/TRBV3-2|-|TRBJ1-2|-
CASSQGGNYGYTF
TGTGCCAGCAGCCAAGGGGGGAACTATGGCTACACCTTC
>TRBV7-2|TRBD1|TRBJ1-5|few
CASSHTPGTGGFNQPQHF
TGTGCCAGCAGCCACACGCCCGGGACAGGGGGCTTCAATCAGCCCCAGCATTTT
>TRBV5-4|-|TRBJ1-1|-
CASSRPLGNTEAFF
TGTGCCAGCAGCCGTCCCTTGGGGAACACTGAAGCTTTCTTT
>TRBV4-1|-|TRBJ1-5|once
CASSQGQGGGNQPQHF
TGCGCCAGCAGCCAAGGTCAGGGAGGAGGCAATCAGCCCCAGCATTTT
>TRBV5-1|-|TRBJ1-2|-
CASSFQWGGDGYTF
TGCGCCAGCAGCTTCCAGTGGGGTGGGGATGGCTACACCTTC
>TRBV5-1|TRBD1|TRBJ1-1|-
CASSQGQGATEAFF
TGCGCCAGCAGCCAGGGACAGGGGGCAACTGAAGCTTTCTTT
>TRBV24-1|-|TRBJ2-1|-
CATSGRIGHEQFF
TGTGCCACCAGTGGACGGATCGGCCATGAGCAGTTCTTC
>TRBV2|TRBD1|TRBJ1-6|-
CASSGGWDSKHSYNSPLHF
TGTGCCAGCAGTGGGGGATGGGACAGTAAACACTCCTATAATTCACCCCTCCACTTT
>TRBV29-1|TRBD2|TRBJ2-1|-
CSVEPLGSGGAGNEQFF
TGCAGCGTTGAACCCTTGGGAAGCGGGGGGGCCGGGAATGAGCAGTTCTTC
>TRBV2|-|TRBJ2-7|-
CASSQNYEQYF
TGTGCCAGCAGCCAGAACTACGAGCAGTACTTC
>TRBV7-9|-|TRBJ2-5|-
CASSADIYQETQYF
TGTGCCAGCAGCGCCGACATTTACCAAGAGACCCAGTACTTC
>TRBV20-1|-|TRBJ1-2|-
CSARVVEGYTF
TGCAGTGCTAGAGTAGTAGAGGGCTACACCTTC
>TRBV2|TRBD1|TRBJ2-2|-
CASTRDRVGGELFF
TGTGCCAGCACCAGGGACAGAGTTGGGGGGGAGCTGTTTTTT
>TRBV7-8|-|TRBJ2-6|-
CASSLSPGANVLTF
TGTGCCAGCAGCTTATCCCCTGGGGCCAACGTCCTGACTTTC
>TRBV28|-|TRBJ1-2|few
CATETAGGYTF
TGTGCCACCGAGACAGCTGGTGGCTACACCTTC
>TRBV3-1/TRBV3-2|-|TRBJ1-2|-
CASSQDLFYYGYTF
TGTGCCAGCAGCCAAGATCTGTTTTACTATGGCTACACCTTC
>TRBV9|-|TRBJ1-1|few
CASSSRGGGHNTEAFF
TGTGCCAGCAGCTCCCGAGGGGGTGGACATAACACTGAAGCTTTCTTT
>TRBV12-3/TRBV12-4|-|TRBJ1-1|few
CASSIQANTEAFF
TGTGCCAGCAGTATACAGGCAAACACTGAAGCTTTCTTT
>TRBV5-1|-|TRBJ2-3|-
CASSSGQPSDTQYF
TGCGCCAGCAGCTCCGGACAACCCTCAGATACGCAGTATTTT
>TRBV10-2|-|TRBJ1-1|-
CASSERHRVEEAFF
TGCGCCAGCAGTGAAAGACACAGGGTGGAAGAAGCTTTCTTT
>TRBV5-1|-|TRBJ2-3|-
CASSPDVTSTDTQYF
TGCGCCAGCAGCCCCGACGTAACTAGCACAGATACGCAGTATTTT
>TRBV7-3|TRBD1|TRBJ2-1|few
CASSGQGDNEQFF
TGTGCCAGCAGCGGACAGGGGGACAATGAGCAGTTCTTC
>TRBV30|TRBD2|TRBJ2-1|once
CAWSLGTRFQDEQFF
TGTGCCTGGAGTTTAGGGACTAGATTTCAGGATGAGCAGTTCTTC
>TRBV6-1|-|TRBJ1-4|-
CASSEGLAFNEKLFF
TGTGCCAGCAGTGAAGGATTGGCGTTTAATGAAAAACTGTTTTTT
>TRBV5-6|-|TRBJ1-1|once
CASSSKHRTEAFF
TGTGCCAGCAGCTCCAAACATCGGACTGAAGCTTTCTTT
>TRBV9|TRBD1|TRBJ2-3|-
CASSADRGTDTQYF
TGTGCCAGCAGCGCCGACAGGGGCACAGATACGCAGTATTTT
>TRBV19|-|TRBJ2-2|few
CASSTSGRGELFF
TGTGCCAGTAGTACTTCCGGAAGAGGGGAGCTGTTTTTT
>TRBV10-2|-|TRBJ2-3|-
CASSESGGRDTQYF
TGCGCCAGCAGTGAGTCCGGGGGCCGGGATACGCAGTATTTT
>TRBV5-1|TRBD1|TRBJ2-7|-
CASSLGTGIPGEQYF
TGCGCCAGCAGCTTGGGGACAGGGATTCCAGGGGAGCAGTACTTC
>TRBV5-1|-|TRBJ1-1|once
CASSWGPGQPNTEAFF
TGCGCCAGCAGCTGGGGGCCCGGACAGCCTAACACTGAAGCTTTCTTT
>TRBV24-1|-|TRBJ1-5|-
CATSDGGIQPQHF
TGTGCCACCAGTGATGGGGGTATTCAGCCCCAGCATTTT
>TRBV2|-|TRBJ1-2|-
CASNTGGLSGYTF
TGTGCCAGCAATACGGGGGGATTGTCTGGCTACACCTTC
>TRBV3-1/TRBV3-2|TRBD1|TRBJ1-1|-
CASSPYVGGENTEAFF
TGTGCCAGCAGCCCCTACGTAGGGGGCGAGAACACTGAAGCTTTCTTT
>TRBV6-5|-|TRBJ1-2|medium-sized
CASSSMGANYGYTF
TGTGCCAGCAGCTCAATGGGAGCTAACTATGGCTACACCTTC
>TRBV3-1/TRBV3-2|-|TRBJ2-7|-
CASSRTLGQLGDEQYF
TGTGCCAGCAGCCGAACCCTAGGACAGCTTGGGGACGAGCAGTACTTC
>TRBV4-1|-|TRBJ2-2|-
CASSQGRVTGELFF
TGCGCCAGCAGCCAAGGAAGGGTCACCGGGGAGCTGTTTTTT
>TRBV2|-|TRBJ2-3|-
CASTREGGELTDTQYF
TGTGCCAGCACCCGAGAGGGGGGGGAGTTAACAGATACGCAGTATTTT
>TRBV6-5|TRBD1|TRBJ1-6|-
CASSLQGAPSPLHF
TGTGCCAGCAGTTTACAGGGGGCGCCTTCGCCCCTCCACTTT
>TRBV5-6|-|TRBJ1-6|-
CASSLAQPNSPLHF
TGTGCCAGCAGCTTGGCACAGCCCAATTCACCCCTCCACTTT
>TRBV9|-|TRBJ2-1|-
CASSVRDTSYNEQFF
TGTGCCAGCAGCGTACGAGACACATCCTACAATGAGCAGTTCTTC
>TRBV28|TRBD2|TRBJ2-3|-
CASSLRGLDTQYF
TGTGCCAGCAGTTTGCGGGGGTTGGATACGCAGTATTTT
>TRBV19|TRBD2|TRBJ2-7|few
CASSKGSSGVNSYEQYF
TGTGCCAGTAGTAAAGGCAGTAGCGGGGTTAATTCCTACGAGCAGTACTTC
>TRBV18|-|TRBJ1-2|-
CASSTNESPNYGYTF
TGTGCCAGCTCAACCAACGAGTCCCCTAACTATGGCTACACCTTC
>TRBV10-3|-|TRBJ1-3|once
CAIHVREGSGNTIYF
TGTGCCATCCACGTGCGGGAAGGCTCTGGAAACACCATATATTTT
>TRBV29-1|-|TRBJ2-5|few
CSVVVRGETQYF
TGCAGCGTTGTTGTACGGGGAGAGACCCAGTACTTC